The T cell receptor (beta chain) described here comes from a study of shared clonotypes between healthy human individuals (dated by TCRdb to between 2020 and 2021). Study-wide context: The cohort comprised a couple of women and three men aged 18 to 49 years. For each donor, CD4 naive and CD4 memory were each given three plates, CD8 naive was given two plates, and CD8 memory was given one plate. To estimate repertoire size and how much clonotype sharing occurs between individuals, the study deeply sequenced the blood TCR repertoires of about 5 healthy adults. Different laboratories and diverse techniques were used to prepare libraries and sequence TCR repertoires, to increase sequencing depth and limit assay-specific biases. Per donor, leukapheresis produced somewhere between about 0.9 and 9 billion PBMCs.

The CDR3 sequence holds 14 residues, the cysteine and phenylalanine included. Only the CDR3 DNA is retained, 42 bases long and in frame from the first base. CDR1 SEHNR and CDR2 FQNEAQ were looked up in the germline V gene (reference sequence). The junction shows trimming of 3 bases on V and 1 base on J, plus 9 bases between the germline ends. General findings and caveats noted by the study authors: Because the study included a small number of donors, the genetic and exposure-history diversity represented was limited. Naive subsets generally had larger estimated clonotype richness than memory subsets. When several donors were compared, the shared fraction of clonotypes was around 5% for naive CD4, around 3.5% for naive CD8, 2.3% for memory CD4, and around 0.37% for memory CD8. Clonotypes shared by all four sorted-subset donors showed higher generation probabilities than non-shared clonotypes. Only blood was sampled, and tissue TCR repertoires likely differ from those in blood. Rarefaction of sorted-subset datasets indicated incomplete sequencing despite the large sequencing depth. Pairwise subsampling led to the expectation that sequencing depth would affect the degree of clonotype sharing among donors.

Using the deep immunoSEQ assay, multiplex PCR amplified TCR CDR3 regions from genomic DNA. Extracted genomic DNA from each cell subset was distributed evenly across all wells of several immunoSEQ 96-well plates, and each plate was treated as a replicate. Each replicate PCR for sorted subsets received around 210 ng genomic DNA, equal to roughly 33,000 T cell genomes. Purified libraries were quantified with a Qubit 3.0 fluorometer, sized on a Bioanalyzer 2100, and re-quantified with the KAPA Library Quantification kit. Each immunoSEQ 96-well plate was sequenced on its own single-read 150-cycle Illumina NextSeq 550 flow cell. Turning to the authors' computational methods: Because the immunoSEQ output included only junctional sequences and no quality scores, the filtering could not be the same as the filtering used for full-length reads. To assign V/J genes and CDR3, sequences were annotated against IMGT germline references using PyIR, a Python wrapper for IgBLAST v1.9. Reads were filtered out if the reads had weak V/J assignments (E-value above 1e-6), no CDR3, stop codons, out-of-frame junctions, or ambiguous translated residues. V3J clonotypes were defined by identical inferred V gene, J gene, and CDR3 amino acid sequence. Percentage overlap between repertoires was computed as shared unique clonotypes divided by the size of the smaller repertoire. Three approaches were used to assess repertoire richness: RTK rarefaction, the Chao1 estimator, and Recon v2.1 estimates of unobserved clonotypes. Generation probabilities were computed with OLGA for all TCRbeta clonotypes obtained by the gDNA method from four donors. TCRdb stores this immuneACCESS table with in-frame sequences only. Part of the clones is absent; in the studies checked, under half of the shortfall reflects unresolved V genes, and no reason is known for the rest. The V and J calls and clone size come from that table; D and trimming were worked out from the DNA. In all, the sample holds about 2.3 million clones, and 92% of those were seen once. The ten most abundant clones make up around 0.4% of the sample.

Healthy HIV-negative adults with no recently reported acute infections or vaccinations were included as donors. All donors were Caucasian adults living in Nashville, Tennessee, USA. CD4+ T cells were enriched by magnetic negative selection; naive cells were then positively selected on CD45RA, and the negative fraction formed the memory subset. Blood was obtained by leukapheresis, after which PBMCs were separated by Ficoll-Histopaque density gradient centrifugation and cryopreserved in liquid nitrogen vapor phase. Purity and quantity of every magnetically sorted T cell population were checked by analytical flow cytometry. Genomic DNA was isolated from each sorted fraction and quantified by UV absorbance on a Nanodrop 2000c. Remarks on this clone: What this receptor recognizes is not known. Base qualities are missing; no much larger clone stands one base away.

The sequence is built from TRBV7-9 and TRBJ2-5; the D gene identity is not certain. This TCR was recovered from a man between 18 and 29 years old in good health. Some clones in this sample may be carry-over from other donors' samples. Sequencing was performed on naive CD4+ T cells from PBMCs. The sample's cell subset or site label is to be understood as: CD45RA+ positively selected. At the DNA level, the sequence is TGTGCCAGCAGCTTGAGCACGATCCAAGAGACCCAGTACTTC. The encoded protein is CASSLSTIQETQYF.